These 15 T cell receptor beta chains share one sample of origin, sequenced in a study of OX40 agonist ivuxolimab in advanced cancers. Data came from immunoSEQ multiplex PCR; TCRdb stores just in-frame clones and leaves some out. The top ten clones hold approximately 1.4% of a sample with 30,000 to 35,000 clones, around 81% of them seen once. Sequenced material: CD4+ or CD8+ T cells sorted from blood, taken in a trial of the OX40 agonist ivuxolimab. All receptors derive from an adult with an advanced solid tumor such as melanoma, head and neck, liver or kidney cancer.

The chain employs TRBV5-6 and TRBJ1-5; no clear D gene. CDR3 length equals 15 residues. V shed 3 bases and J shed 0 bases, with 10 bases lying between them. Germline CDR1 SGHDT, CDR2 YYEEEE. The CDR3 loop reads CASSSTPNSNQPQHF. In DNA form, the CDR3 reads TGTGCCAGCAGCTCCACACCTAATAGCAATCAGCCCCAGCATTTT.

V gene TRBV2 combines with J gene TRBJ1-5; tentative D call: TRBD1 (5 bases). V lost 5 bases to trimming and J lost 2 bases, with 13 bases between them. The CDR3 spans 15 residues. Germline V gene lookup returns CDR1 SNHLY and CDR2 FYNNEI. CDR3 in DNA: TGTGCCAGCAGTCTGAGGGGAATTCGCAATCAGCCCCAGCATTTT. This gives the protein CASSLRGIRNQPQHF.

The genes are TRBV5-1 and TRBJ2-1; the match to TRBD1 covers 10 bases. The V gene's germline CDR1 is SGHRS and CDR2 YFSETQ. The trim removed 7 bases at V and 8 bases at J, leaving 6 bases unmatched. The CDR3 is made up of 13 amino acids. CDR3 sequence (DNA): TGCGCCAGCTCCCGGGACAGGGGCCATGAGCAGTTCTTC. The encoded protein is CASSRDRGHEQFF.

V is TRBV6-5 and J is TRBJ2-7; 7 bases map to TRBD1. After removal of 6 bases from V and 1 base from J, the junction contained 3 bases not matched to a gene. Per germline, CDR1 MNHEY and CDR2 SVGAGI. This CDR3 is built from 13 residues. CDR3 region: CASSKGQSYEQYF. The CDR3 DNA is TGTGCCAGCAGCAAGGGACAGTCCTACGAGCAGTACTTC.

The chain carries TRBV2 and TRBJ2-7; D is uncertain. The V gene lost 4 bases and the J gene lost 5 bases, with 15 bases spanning the gap. This CDR3 has 14 residues. Germline loops: CDR1 SNHLY, CDR2 FYNNEI. The CDR3, as DNA: TGTGCCAGCAGTGGGGCAGGATTGGTAAACGAGCAGTACTTC. Translating gives CASSGAGLVNEQYF.

The CDR3 protein is CASSPGGSETQYF. The CDR3 DNA reads as TGTGCCAGCTCACCAGGGGGATCGGAGACCCAGTACTTC. The chain joins TRBV18 to TRBJ2-5, with D possibly being TRBD1 or TRBD2 (5 bases each). Between the trimmed V and J ends, which lost 2 bases and 5 bases, there was a span of 9 bases. Looked up from germline, CDR1 is KGHSH and CDR2 is LQKENI. The CDR3 sequence is 13 residues long.

This chain joins TRBV4-3 and TRBJ2-6; tentatively, D is TRBD1 or TRBD2 (5 bases each). The V end was cut by 0 bases, the J end by 4 bases, with 10 bases between. The germline V gene has CDR1 LGHNA and CDR2 YSLEER. The CDR3 runs to 16 residues. CDR3 DNA sequence: TGCGCCAGCAGCCAAGATTGGGGGTTCGGGGCCAACGTCCTGACTTTC. This gives the protein CASSQDWGFGANVLTF.

The table lists this clone with a few counts. V gene TRBV28 combines with J gene TRBJ2-2; 7 bases are a match to TRBD1. The CDR3 has 23 amino acids. J was trimmed by 1 base and V by 3 bases; bases with no gene match: 26. CDR1 and CDR2 (germline): MDHEN, SYDVKM. CDR3 DNA: TGTGCCAGCAGTTTTGTGGCGCGGCTCCCACTCCGACCGGGACAGATGAACACCGGGGAGCTGTTTTTT. This sequence encodes CASSFVARLPLRPGQMNTGELFF. Full variable domain (rest looked up from reference TRBV28 and TRBJ2-2): DVKVTQSSRYLVKRTGEKVFLECVQDMDHENMFWYRQDPGLGLRLIYFSYDVKMKEKGDIPEGYSVSREKKERFSLILESASTNQTSMYLCASSFVARLPLRPGQMNTGELFFGEGSRLTVL.

V usage is TRBV4-1 and J usage is TRBJ1-6; 9 bases match TRBD1. The CDR3 sequence is 18 residues long. Germline V gene data show CDR1 as MGHRA and CDR2 as YSYEKL. The V and J ends lost 0 bases and 8 bases, in that order; junction bases with no gene match: 11. The CDR3 spells CASSQDLHGTGTDSPLHF. DNA of the CDR3: TGCGCCAGCAGCCAAGATTTGCATGGGACAGGGACCGATTCACCCCTCCACTTT.

A few counts support this clone. The CDR3 DNA is TGTGCCAGCAGATCGGACAGGGGAGGTGTCAAAAACATTCAGTACTTC. This gives the protein CASRSDRGGVKNIQYF. The V and J genes are TRBV2 and TRBJ2-4; TRBD1 matches 9 bases. V was pared by 6 bases and J by 3 bases, with 9 bases of the junction left unmatched. This CDR3 has 16 amino acids. The V gene's germline CDR1 is SNHLY and CDR2 FYNNEI.

V usage is TRBV10-1 and J usage is TRBJ2-2; 10 bases map to TRBD1. V lost 3 bases to trimming and J lost 2 bases; unmatched junction nucleotides: 3. The CDR3 has 16 residues. Germline V CDR1 and CDR2: WNHNN, SYGVQD (reference sequence). CDR3 loop: CASSDGQGVNTGELFF. The CDR3 DNA reads TGCGCCAGCAGTGATGGACAGGGGGTTAACACCGGGGAGCTGTTTTTT.

The chain joins TRBV5-1 to TRBJ1-6; D is unresolved. The CDR3 totals 14 residues. The germline V gene encodes CDR1 SGHRS and CDR2 YFSETQ. The germline V and J ends were trimmed by 5 bases and 7 bases, with 13 bases remaining between them. The CDR3 here is CASRVGFSNSPLHF. The CDR3 bases are TGCGCCAGCAGGGTTGGGTTCTCAAATTCACCCCTCCACTTT. Variable domain in full (rest from reference TRBV5-1 and TRBJ1-6): KAGVTQTPRYLIKTRGQQVTLSCSPISGHRSVSWYQQTPGQGLQFLFEYFSETQRNKGNFPGRFSGRQFSNSRSEMNVSTLELGDSALYLCASRVGFSNSPLHFGNGTRLTVT.

The chain carries TRBV30 and TRBJ2-7; 13 nucleotides line up with TRBD2. CDR1 and CDR2 from the germline V gene are GTSNPN and SVGIG (reference sequence). The CDR3 extends over 14 amino acids. The V and J ends lost 2 bases and 3 bases, in that order; junction bases with no gene match: 1. The CDR3 nucleotides are TGTGCCTGGAGTAGGACTAGCGGGGGCTACGAGCAGTACTTC. Its protein product is CAWSRTSGGYEQYF.

The gene calls are TRBV6-5 and TRBJ2-7, with D tentatively TRBD1 or TRBD2 (5 bases each). Per the germline V gene, CDR1 is MNHEY and CDR2 is SVGAGI. V was shortened by 8 bases and J by 5 bases, with 16 bases between the two germline ends. The CDR3 loop spans 13 amino acids. CDR3: CASEGQSRDEQYF. The CDR3 coding sequence is TGTGCCAGCGAGGGCCAGAGCAGGGACGAGCAGTACTTC.

This clone appeared a single time. This chain links TRBV4-3 with TRBJ2-7, with 10 positions matching TRBD2. Germline CDR1 and CDR2: LGHNA and YSLEER. This CDR3 has 15 amino acids. V was pared by 2 bases and J by 5 bases, with 6 bases of the junction left unmatched. CDR3 DNA: TGCGCCAGCAGCCAAAGCGCCCTAGCGGGGGACGAGCAGTACTTC. Residues: CASSQSALAGDEQYF.